The 22 T cell receptor beta chains presented below share a single source sample, sequenced in a study of OX40 agonist ivuxolimab in advanced cancers. Assay: immunoSEQ multiplex PCR; the TCRdb copy retains only in-frame clones and omits some. The sample records roughly 71,000 clones, roughly 76% being singletons. Sequencing used CD4+ or CD8+ T cells sorted from blood, obtained in a trial of the OX40 agonist ivuxolimab. The receptors shown here come from an adult with an advanced solid tumor such as melanoma, head and neck, liver or kidney cancer.

The chain carries TRBV6-5 and TRBJ1-2; unclear D gene. This CDR3 has 16 amino acids. Trimming cost V 4 bases and J 4 bases, with 19 bases left between them. Germline CDR1 MNHEY, CDR2 SVGAGI. The CDR3 sequence is CASSSHLKESIYGYTF. CDR3 DNA: TGTGCCAGCAGTTCCCACTTAAAGGAGTCCATCTATGGCTACACCTTC.

The chain combines TRBV19 with TRBJ2-6; D call uncertain. Looked up from germline, CDR1 is LNHDA and CDR2 is SQIVND (reference sequence). Trimming left V 4 bases short and J 3 bases short, with 7 bases between. The CDR3 spans 14 residues. The CDR3 DNA follows: TGTGCCAGTAGTACGGCCTATGGGGCCAACGTCCTGACTTTC. Its protein product is CASSTAYGANVLTF.

The chain has TRBV2 and TRBJ2-1; possible D gene TRBD1, 8 bases. The CDR3 has 18 residues. The germline V and J ends were trimmed by 5 bases and 5 bases, with 25 bases remaining between them. The germline V gene has CDR1 SNHLY and CDR2 FYNNEI. The CDR3 loop reads CASSPTGGAGQRNNEQFF. CDR3 coding DNA: TGTGCCAGCAGTCCTACAGGGGGAGCGGGACAGCGAAACAATGAGCAGTTCTTC.

This clone was picked up a small number of times. The V call is TRBV5-6, the J call TRBJ1-5; D is perhaps TRBD1 (6 bases). Deletions cut 1 base from V and 4 bases from J, with 9 bases between. CDR3 length equals 14 residues. CDR1 and CDR2 from the germline V gene are SGHDT and YYEEEE. CDR3 sequence: CASSLRDKNQPQHF. As DNA, the CDR3 is TGTGCCAGCAGCTTGAGGGACAAAAATCAGCCCCAGCATTTT.

The chain uses TRBV4-1 and TRBJ2-5; D possibly uses TRBD1 or TRBD2 (5 bases each). Germline values: CDR1 MGHRA, CDR2 YSYEKL. V was clipped by 1 base and J by 3 bases, with 12 bases between them. The CDR3 has 15 amino acids. This CDR3 reads CASSQGWGNKETQYF. The CDR3 coding sequence is TGCGCCAGCAGCCAAGGTTGGGGGAATAAAGAGACCCAGTACTTC.

The J gene is TRBJ2-1, the V gene TRBV30; 8 bases map to TRBD2. V lost 5 bases and J lost 2; bases outside the gene matches: 5. The germline V gene has CDR1 GTSNPN and CDR2 SVGIG (reference sequence). The CDR3 is 14 amino acids. CDR3 nucleotides: TGTGCCTGGGCGAGTAGCGGGGCCTACAATGAGCAGTTCTTC. Its translation is CAWASSGAYNEQFF.

The chain recombines TRBV5-5 with TRBJ2-5; no firm D call. V was pared by 0 bases and J by 5 bases, with 8 bases between. Germline V CDR1 and CDR2: SGHKS, YYEKEE (reference sequence). The CDR3 totals 13 residues. In DNA form, the CDR3 reads TGTGCCAGCAGCTTGGCCTCCGCGGAGACCCAGTACTTC. It specifies CASSLASAETQYF.

This chain links TRBV7-2 with TRBJ1-1; 7 bases are shared with TRBD1. The CDR3 extends over 14 amino acids. The V gene's germline CDR1 is SGHTA and CDR2 FQGNSA. J lost 6 bases, V lost 5 bases, and 9 bases had no gene match. CDR3 amino acids: CASSPETGLAEAFF. CDR3 nucleotides: TGTGCCAGCAGCCCAGAGACAGGGTTGGCTGAAGCTTTCTTT.

The chain recombines TRBV29-1 with TRBJ1-2, with D tentatively TRBD1 (5 bases). The V end lost 3 bases, the J end lost 1 base, and 15 bases lay between the germline ends. CDR1 and CDR2 from the germline V gene are SQVTM and ANQGSEA. The CDR3 is 15 amino acids. DNA for the CDR3: TGCAGCGTTGACGGGGGGGTGGCATTTAACTATGGCTACACCTTC. This sequence encodes CSVDGGVAFNYGYTF.

The rearrangement links TRBV5-1 to TRBJ2-7; D remains ambiguous. Trimming pared 4 bases from V and 3 bases from J, leaving 20 bases between. Germline V CDR1 and CDR2: SGHRS, YFSETQ. This CDR3 has 16 amino acids. CDR3 coding DNA: TGCGCCAGCAGCAACCGACTGCAGCCAGGAATCTACGAGCAGTACTTC. Encoded protein: CASSNRLQPGIYEQYF.

The V and J genes are TRBV5-6 and TRBJ2-7; 10 bases match TRBD2. The CDR3 runs 15 residues. The V gene end was trimmed by 5 bases and the J gene end by 3 bases; junction bases not matched to a gene: 8. Germline lookup yields CDR1 SGHDT and CDR2 YYEEEE. Here the CDR3 reads CASRASGGAVYEQYF. The CDR3 DNA reads TGTGCCAGCAGGGCAAGCGGGGGGGCGGTCTACGAGCAGTACTTC. Based on the CDR3 plus reference TRBV5-6 and TRBJ2-7, the full variable domain is DAGVTQSPTHLIKTRGQQVTLRCSPKSGHDTVSWYQQALGQGPQFIFQYYEEEERQRGNFPDRFSGHQFPNYSSELNVNALLLGDSALYLCASRASGGAVYEQYFGPGTRLTVT.

V is TRBV5-1 and J is TRBJ2-2; D call uncertain. The CDR3 length is 14 residues. The germline V gene encodes CDR1 SGHRS and CDR2 YFSETQ. The V end lost 0 bases, the J end lost 1 base, and 4 bases lay between the germline ends. The CDR3 protein is CASSLGGNTGELFF. The CDR3 DNA reads as TGCGCCAGCAGCTTGGGCGGGAACACCGGGGAGCTGTTTTTT.

The chain has TRBV6-1 and TRBJ1-2; 8 bases agree with TRBD1. CDR1 and CDR2 (germline): MNHNS, SASEGT. The J segment lost 4 bases and the V segment lost 4 bases, leaving 8 bases of the junction unmatched. The CDR3 consists of 15 residues. The CDR3 loop reads CASSVRTGSGYGYTF. The CDR3 DNA is TGTGCCAGCAGTGTGAGGACAGGGTCAGGCTATGGCTACACCTTC.

The chain couples TRBV5-1 to TRBJ2-4, with a possible D match to TRBD2 (6 bases). The length of the CDR3 is 14 residues. With 0 bases removed from V and 8 bases from J, the gap between germline ends came to 12 bases. Looked up from germline, CDR1 is SGHRS and CDR2 is YFSETQ. CDR3 in amino acids: CASSLAPGEDIQYF. As DNA, the CDR3 is TGCGCCAGCAGCTTGGCCCCGGGGGAGGACATTCAGTACTTC.

The chain is built from TRBV10-3 and TRBJ1-5; D is uncertain. CDR3 length: 13 amino acids. From germline, CDR1 is ENHRY and CDR2 SYGVKD. Trimming shortened V by 6 bases and J by 4 bases, and 10 bases separated the two germline ends. The CDR3 loop reads CAISPDSNQPQHF. The CDR3 nucleotides read TGTGCCATCAGCCCCGACTCTAATCAGCCCCAGCATTTT.

V gene TRBV5-6 combines with J gene TRBJ1-2; TRBD1 might be the D (5 bases). Between the trimmed V and J ends, which lost 0 bases and 5 bases, there was a span of 11 bases. The CDR3 totals 14 residues. Germline assignment: CDR1 SGHDT and CDR2 YYEEEE. The CDR3 nucleotides are TGTGCCAGCAGCTTGGGCAGGGCTGAATATGGCTACACCTTC. This sequence encodes CASSLGRAEYGYTF.

The chain recombines TRBV7-9 with TRBJ2-2; D not certain. The germline V gene encodes CDR1 SEHNR and CDR2 FQNEAQ (reference sequence). V was pared by 5 bases and J by 2 bases, with 6 bases between. CDR3 length: 13 amino acids. The CDR3 nucleotides are TGTGCCAGCAGCCACGAAAACACCGGGGAGCTGTTTTTT. Amino acids: CASSHENTGELFF. Combining the CDR3 with reference TRBV7-9 and TRBJ2-2 gives the whole variable domain DTGVSQNPRHKITKRGQNVTFRCDPISEHNRLYWYRQTLGQGPEFLTYFQNEAQLEKSRLLSDRFSAERPKGSFSTLEIQRTEQGDSAMYLCASSHENTGELFFGEGSRLTVL.

A few counts support this clone. CDR3 in amino acids: CASSLTGQGHYGYTF. For the CDR3, the DNA is TGTGCCAGCAGCTTAACGGGACAGGGGCACTATGGCTACACCTTC. The chain links TRBV5-6 to TRBJ1-2, with 10 bases fitting TRBD1. The CDR3 consists of 15 residues. Germline CDR1 is SGHDT and CDR2 is YYEEEE. J was trimmed by 3 bases and V by 2 bases; bases with no gene match: 4.

This sequence joins TRBV4-1 and TRBJ2-5; D gene ambiguous. Germline CDR1 MGHRA, CDR2 YSYEKL. Trimming stripped 4 bases from V and 1 base from J, with 16 bases between. The CDR3 length is 16 residues. CDR3 protein: CASSPEATRLQETQYF. The CDR3 region has the DNA TGCGCCAGCAGCCCCGAAGCTACACGCCTCCAAGAGACCCAGTACTTC.

The chain employs TRBV6-1 and TRBJ1-4; TRBD1 aligns across 9 bases. Losses at the gene ends were 4 bases for V and 4 bases for J; bases not matched to a gene: 4. This CDR3 has 15 residues. The V gene's germline CDR1 is MNHNS and CDR2 SASEGT. CDR3 sequence (DNA): TGTGCCAGCAGTGCCCAGACAGGGGGTAATGAAAAACTGTTTTTT. Translation gives CASSAQTGGNEKLFF.

The CDR3 DNA is TGTGCCAGCAGCCGGGGGACATACCAAGAGACCCAGTACTTC. It codes for CASSRGTYQETQYF. This chain joins TRBV7-9 and TRBJ2-5; the D gene could be TRBD1 or TRBD2 (6 bases each). With 5 bases removed from V and 0 bases from J, the gap between germline ends came to 10 bases. There are 14 residues in the CDR3. CDR1 SEHNR and CDR2 FQNEAQ come from the germline V gene (reference sequence).

CDR3 sequence: CASSLAGQGATQYF. The CDR3 coding sequence is TGCGCCAGCAGCTTGGCGGGGCAGGGGGCGACCCAGTACTTC. The rearrangement uses TRBV5-1 and TRBJ2-5; 8 bases agree with TRBD1. The CDR3 spans 14 residues. The J segment lost 7 bases and the V segment lost 0 bases, leaving 5 bases of the junction unmatched. Germline V gives CDR1 SGHRS, CDR2 YFSETQ.